One and the same sample provided the 8 T cell receptor beta chains below, sequenced in a study of blood T cell repertoires in COVID-19. Libraries were prepared by immunoSEQ multiplex PCR; TCRdb keeps only in-frame clonotypes and omits some of them. The sample has about 110,000 clones, roughly 88% seen once. The sequencing input was peripheral blood. The receptors shown here come from an elderly woman with active or convalescent COVID-19.

This chain joins TRBV6-5 and TRBJ1-5; D ambiguous. Trimming shortened V by 5 bases and J by 7 bases, and 12 bases separated the two germline ends. In germline, CDR1 is MNHEY, CDR2 SVGAGI. CDR3 length equals 13 residues. CDR3 loop: CASSTFPRQPQHF. The CDR3 DNA is TGTGCCAGCAGTACTTTCCCTCGGCAGCCCCAGCATTTT.

This sequence joins TRBV5-4 and TRBJ1-2, with 7 bases fitting TRBD1. There are 14 residues in the CDR3. The germline CDR1 and CDR2 sequences are SGHNT and YYREEE (reference sequence). The J segment lost 3 bases and the V segment lost 5 bases, leaving 7 bases of the junction unmatched. Written as DNA, the CDR3 is TGTGCCAGCAGTTTTTGGGACAGAGACTATGGCTACACCTTC. Its protein is CASSFWDRDYGYTF.

DNA for the CDR3: TGTGCCAGCAGTTTAGGGACAGGGGGGGGCTACAATGAGCAGTTCTTC. Translating gives CASSLGTGGGYNEQFF. V is TRBV28 and J is TRBJ2-1, with 11 bases matching TRBD1. Germline V gives CDR1 MDHEN, CDR2 SYDVKM. J gave up 3 bases and V 2 bases, and 3 bases lay outside the gene matches. This CDR3 has 16 amino acids. Together with reference TRBV28 and TRBJ2-1, the CDR3 gives the full variable domain: DVKVTQSSRYLVKRTGEKVFLECVQDMDHENMFWYRQDPGLGLRLIYFSYDVKMKEKGDIPEGYSVSREKKERFSLILESASTNQTSMYLCASSLGTGGGYNEQFFGPGTRLTVL.

This chain joins TRBV6-5 and TRBJ1-1, with TRBD1 matching 8 bases. Germline V CDR1 and CDR2: MNHEY, SVGAGI. Trimming at V came to 1 base and at J to 3 bases, leaving 4 bases not matched to a gene. The CDR3 extends over 15 amino acids. The CDR3 reads CASSYWGQADTEAFF. DNA of the CDR3: TGTGCCAGCAGTTACTGGGGACAGGCGGACACTGAAGCTTTCTTT.

V is TRBV4-1 and J is TRBJ1-3; TRBD1 might be the D (6 bases). Germline CDR1 is MGHRA and CDR2 is YSYEKL. The CDR3 has 18 residues. Between the trimmed V and J ends, which lost 0 bases and 0 bases, there was a span of 15 bases. CDR3 coding DNA: TGCGCCAGCAGCCAAGATCCTCCCCGACAGGCCTCTGGAAACACCATATATTTT. As protein: CASSQDPPRQASGNTIYF.

The V and J genes are TRBV6-1 and TRBJ2-7, with TRBD1 identical over 8 bases. Germline-derived CDR1 and CDR2 are MNHNS and SASEGT. The CDR3 length is 16 residues. V was clipped by 3 bases and J by 4 bases; unmatched bases: 11. The CDR3 coding sequence is TGTGCCAGCAGTGACCCTCTTCTGGACAGGGAATACGAGCAGTACTTC. The encoded protein is CASSDPLLDREYEQYF.

The rearrangement links TRBV18 to TRBJ2-1; D might be TRBD2 (5 bases). The V gene's germline CDR1 is KGHSH and CDR2 LQKENI. Trimming removed 0 bases at V and 0 bases at J, with 9 bases between. The CDR3 consists of 16 residues. CDR3 coding DNA: TGTGCCAGCTCACCACCGCGGGCTGCCTCCTACAATGAGCAGTTCTTC. Residues: CASSPPRAASYNEQFF.

The chain recombines TRBV29-1 with TRBJ1-2, with D perhaps matching TRBD1 (6 bases). The CDR3 sequence is 12 residues long. V shed 6 bases and J shed 4 bases, with 12 bases lying between them. Per germline, CDR1 SQVTM and CDR2 ANQGSEA. The CDR3 region has the DNA TGCAGCGTAGCCACAGGGAGCTATGGCTACACCTTC. This sequence encodes CSVATGSYGYTF.